One sample yielded the 20 T cell receptor beta chains listed below, sequenced in a study of Ad26.COV2.S vaccination and SARS-CoV-2 variants. The treatment here: some 20 received Ad26.COV2.S at low or high dose, single or two shots; five or six received placebo; per-sample allocation not given. On day 63 after the first injection, vaccine and placebo recipients gave samples. TCRdb keeps only in-frame clones here, not all; method: immunoSEQ multiplex PCR. The top ten clones hold 1.5% to 2% of a sample with some 340,000 clones, about 86% of them seen once. Sample: peripheral blood, taken in a trial of Ad26.COV2.S vaccine versus placebo. These receptors came from a person aged 18-60 years who received the Ad26.COV2.S COVID-19 vaccine or a placebo.

The gene calls are TRBV24-1 and TRBJ2-2, with D hard to call. V lost 5 bases and J lost 4, with 10 bases in between. Per germline, CDR1 KGHDR and CDR2 SFDVKD. This CDR3 has 14 residues. CDR3 amino acids: CATSAGRTTGELFF. CDR3 bases: TGTGCCACCAGTGCCGGCCGAACCACCGGGGAGCTGTTTTTT.

This chain joins TRBV15 and TRBJ2-5, with D hard to call. The germline gives CDR1 LNHNV, CDR2 YYDKDF (reference sequence). This CDR3 region has 17 residues. V was cut by 2 bases and J by 5 bases, with 21 bases left in between. CDR3 DNA sequence: TGTGCCACCAGCAGACGCCAACCTCTAGGCAGGCCGGAGACCCAGTACTTC. Protein sequence: CATSRRQPLGRPETQYF.

In this sample, this clone turned up once. The rearrangement uses TRBV30 and TRBJ2-3; 10 bases agree with TRBD2. This CDR3 comprises 18 residues. Germline values: CDR1 GTSNPN, CDR2 SVGIG (reference sequence). V shed 5 bases and J 0 bases; nucleotides not matched to a gene: 14. The CDR3: CAWGRIAGGQKSTDTQYF. CDR3 coding DNA: TGTGCCTGGGGACGGATAGCGGGGGGCCAAAAGAGCACAGATACGCAGTATTTT.

The rearrangement links TRBV4-3 to TRBJ1-2; 10 nucleotides agree with TRBD1. This CDR3 has 15 residues. The ends lost 4 bases at V and 6 bases at J; junction bases unmatched: 8. The germline gives CDR1 LGHNA, CDR2 YSLEER. As DNA, the CDR3 is TGCGCCAGCAGCCGAACGGGACAGGGGTTCGATGGCTACACCTTC. The encoded protein is CASSRTGQGFDGYTF.

V and J are TRBV19 and TRBJ1-4; D remains unclear. The CDR3 has 13 amino acids. Germline V gene lookup returns CDR1 LNHDA and CDR2 SQIVND (reference sequence). Trimming pared 3 bases from V and 5 bases from J, leaving 7 bases between. The CDR3 coding sequence is TGTGCCAGTAGTATCGTTAAGAATGAAAAACTGTTTTTT. This encodes CASSIVKNEKLFF.

The chain links TRBV30 to TRBJ1-4; D may be TRBD1 (5 bases). Germline V gives CDR1 GTSNPN, CDR2 SVGIG (reference sequence). Trimming left V 5 bases short and J 4 bases short, with 11 bases between. This CDR3 is 13 amino acids long. CDR3: CAWRDGYNEKLFF. The CDR3, as DNA: TGTGCCTGGCGGGACGGCTATAATGAAAAACTGTTTTTT.

The chain links TRBV18 to TRBJ2-5; no clear D. The CDR3 extends over 13 amino acids. The V and J ends lost 3 bases and 5 bases respectively, with 10 bases between them. Germline-derived CDR1 and CDR2 are KGHSH and LQKENI. CDR3 nucleotide sequence: TGTGCCAGCTCACCTAACCAGGAGGAGACCCAGTACTTC. The encoded protein is CASSPNQEETQYF.

The chain combines TRBV13 with TRBJ1-3; D remains ambiguous. Trimming took off 6 bases at V and 0 bases at J, with 12 bases between the two ends. The CDR3 contains 15 residues. CDR1 PRHDT and CDR2 FYEKMQ come from the germline V gene (reference sequence). The CDR3 spells CASSSGRTSGNTIYF. The CDR3 nucleotides read TGTGCCAGCAGTTCCGGACGGACCTCTGGAAACACCATATATTTT. The variable domain in full, completed from reference TRBV13 and TRBJ1-3, reads AAGVIQSPRHLIKEKRETATLKCYPIPRHDTVYWYQQGPGQDPQFLISFYEKMQSDKGSIPDRFSAQQFSDYHSELNMSSLELGDSALYFCASSSGRTSGNTIYFGEGSWLTVV.

This clone was seen a few times. V usage is TRBV19 and J usage is TRBJ1-5; D call uncertain. The ends were cut back, 7 bases at V and 7 bases at J, with 17 bases in the middle. The length of the CDR3 is 14 residues. CDR1 and CDR2 (germline): LNHDA, SQIVND (reference sequence). The CDR3 region has the DNA TGTGCCAGTACCTCGGGCCAGGCCACACAGCCCCAGCATTTT. Residues: CASTSGQATQPQHF.

This chain connects TRBV7-2 to TRBJ1-5, with 7 bases identical to TRBD1. V trimming: 2 bases; J trimming: 4 bases; junction bases outside the gene matches: 8. This CDR3 region has 16 residues. Germline V gives CDR1 SGHTA, CDR2 FQGNSA. CDR3 region: CASSLNTGVRNQPQHF. The CDR3 DNA is TGTGCCAGCAGCTTAAATACAGGGGTTAGGAATCAGCCCCAGCATTTT.

This clone was counted once. The chain recombines TRBV5-1 with TRBJ2-3, with D perhaps being TRBD1 or TRBD2 (5 bases each). Germline V gene data show CDR1 as SGHRS and CDR2 as YFSETQ. The V end was cut by 4 bases, the J end by 0 bases, with 15 bases between. This CDR3 comprises 16 residues. The CDR3 coding sequence is TGCGCCAGCAGCCCCGCGCCGAGGGGTAGCACAGATACGCAGTATTTT. Its translation: CASSPAPRGSTDTQYF.

This clone was seen a handful of times. This chain connects TRBV3-1 (or the pseudogene TRBV3-2) to TRBJ2-2; 10 nucleotides line up with TRBD2. This CDR3 has 17 amino acids. Germline lookup yields CDR1 LGHDT and CDR2 YNNKEL (reference sequence). The ends lost 0 bases at V and 8 bases at J; junction bases unmatched: 9. The CDR3 region is CASSQDSGLAEGGELFF. The CDR3 nucleotides are TGTGCCAGCAGCCAAGATTCTGGACTAGCGGAGGGGGGGGAGCTGTTTTTT.

The chain joins TRBV25-1 to TRBJ1-1; D is undetermined. The germline V gene has CDR1 MGHDK and CDR2 SYGVNS. The CDR3 length is 15 residues. Trimming removed 3 bases at V and 1 base at J, with 12 bases between. The DNA of the CDR3 is TGTGCCAGCAGTGATTATGGCTCTGGGAACACTGAAGCTTTCTTT. Residues: CASSDYGSGNTEAFF.

This clone was counted once. V and J are TRBV7-2 and TRBJ2-3, with 8 bases that match TRBD2. Germline-derived CDR1 and CDR2 are SGHTA and FQGNSA. The CDR3 is made up of 19 amino acids. V lost 3 bases, J lost 3 bases, and 17 bases stayed unmatched. CDR3: CASSLGPGGEGFLTDTQYF. CDR3 bases: TGTGCCAGCAGCTTGGGGCCGGGAGGGGAAGGCTTTTTGACAGATACGCAGTATTTT.

CDR3 nucleotides: TGCAGTGCTAGTCAGGCAGGGAGAGAGAATCAGCCCCAGCATTTT. Protein: CSASQAGRENQPQHF. This sequence joins TRBV20-1 and TRBJ1-5, with a possible D match to TRBD1 (5 bases). The germline V gene has CDR1 DFQATT and CDR2 SNEGSKA (reference sequence). V was trimmed by 3 bases and J by 4 bases, leaving 16 bases between them. This CDR3 has 15 residues.

The chain is built from TRBV7-8 and TRBJ1-5; D remains ambiguous. This CDR3 is built from 15 residues. V shed 3 bases and J shed 0 bases, with 9 bases lying between them. Germline V gives CDR1 SGHVS, CDR2 FQNEAQ. CDR3 DNA: TGTGCCAGCAGCTTCGGTAGAAATAGCAATCAGCCCCAGCATTTT. Amino acid sequence: CASSFGRNSNQPQHF.

The table lists this clone with a few counts. This sample includes further DNA sequences coding for the same CDR3. J is TRBJ1-1 and V is TRBV29-1, with 7 nucleotides matching TRBD1. Germline V gene data show CDR1 as SQVTM and CDR2 as ANQGSEA. This CDR3 contains 12 residues. The V gene end was trimmed by 7 bases and the J gene end by 4 bases; junction bases not matched to a gene: 6. The CDR3 sequence: CSAHRGGTEAFF. DNA for the CDR3: TGCAGCGCTCACAGGGGAGGCACTGAAGCTTTCTTT.

The gene calls are TRBV6-5 and TRBJ1-5; no clear D gene. V lost 5 bases and J lost 3, with 8 bases in between. The CDR3 spans 13 residues. The V gene's germline CDR1 is MNHEY and CDR2 SVGAGI. CDR3 sequence reads: CASSRQNNQPQHF. CDR3 DNA: TGTGCCAGCAGTCGACAAAACAATCAGCCCCAGCATTTT.

The chain joins TRBV2 to TRBJ2-1; D is perhaps TRBD2 (6 bases). V was clipped by 4 bases and J by 0 bases, with 13 bases between them. The CDR3 spans 16 residues. Germline CDR1 SNHLY, CDR2 FYNNEI. CDR3 coding DNA: TGTGCCAGCAGTGGGGGACTCTCGAGCTCCTACAATGAGCAGTTCTTC. Its protein product is CASSGGLSSSYNEQFF.

The rearrangement uses TRBV3-1 (or the pseudogene TRBV3-2) and TRBJ2-6, with D unclear. The CDR3 is made up of 16 amino acids. Trimming left V 4 bases short and J 1 base short, with 11 bases between. Germline lookup yields CDR1 LGHDT and CDR2 YNNKEL (reference sequence). The CDR3 loop reads CASSRPVSSGANVLTF. For the CDR3, the DNA is TGTGCCAGCAGCCGCCCTGTATCGTCTGGGGCCAACGTCCTGACTTTC.